This TCR beta chain is from a study of response to subunit inactivated influenza vaccine. Study results and limitations: Few additional T cells are recruited per seasonal influenza vaccination, authors suggested.

TCRdb recomputed calls from the RT-PCR reads with MiXCR, one row per CDR3 protein. The sample contains roughly 460,000 distinct CDR3 sequences, 9.5% to 12% of which appear only once. Germline V gives CDR1 SEHNR, CDR2 FQNEAQ (reference sequence). The CDR3 runs 14 residues. V gave up 5 bases and J gave up 6 bases, with 14 bases separating them. This clonotype has ten or more counts. Its matching antigen is unknown. This sample comprised PBMCs from blood, obtained roughly 48 days after vaccination. This sequence joins TRBV7-9 and TRBJ2-1, with TRBD1 as a possible D gene (6 bases). This TCR derives from a man in his fifties who received an inactivated influenza vaccine. The CDR3 nucleotides read TGTGCCAGCAGCCCCGCGGGCAGGGGCAATGAGCAGTTCTTC. Amino acids: CASSPAGRGNEQFF.